Below are 27 T cell receptor beta chains sequenced from a single sample in a study of spatial heterogeneity in lung cancer (dated by TCRdb to about 2019). The sample's time point label, decoded: blood at routine non-recurrence follow-up after resection. The library relied on 5' RACE. The sequencing machine was a NextSeq 500. The public reads were run again by TCRdb, first through fastp at Q25 and then through MiXCR, and only productive beta chains were kept. Rows with one shared CDR3 protein collapse into an entry with the most common genes and DNA. This sample holds roughly 3,000 distinct CDR3 sequences; over 50% were observed only once. The ten largest make up 3.1% of the sample. The sample here was PBMCs, taken at follow-up. All receptors derive from a male donor with early-stage non-small cell lung cancer.

Points on this clonotype: Within a library made for alpha chains, this beta chain is off target, and its count is uninformative. The chain combines TRBV13 with TRBJ2-3; no clear D gene. Per germline, CDR1 PRHDT and CDR2 FYEKMQ (reference sequence). The CDR3 is 16 residues long. V lost 3 bases to trimming and J lost 1 base, with 14 bases between them. The CDR3 loop is CASSFEPAARTDTQYF. Written as DNA, the CDR3 is TGTGCCAGCAGCTTCGAACCCGCCGCACGCACAGATACGCAGTATTTT.

Comments on this clonotype: The library was prepared for alpha chains; this beta chain is a stray read, so its frequency means little. This chain links TRBV6-2 or TRBV6-3 with TRBJ1-1; D unresolved. Between the trimmed V and J ends, which lost 5 bases and 5 bases, there was a span of 9 bases. Per germline, CDR1 MNHEY and CDR2 SVGEGT. The CDR3 is 12 residues long. CDR3 loop: CASSRGSTEAFF. As DNA, the CDR3 is TGTGCCAGCAGTCGAGGGTCTACTGAAGCTTTCTTT.

As regards this clonotype: An end of the junction does not agree with germline; a read error may underlie this. This beta chain was picked up by a library intended for alpha chains and is off target, so its count carries little meaning. This chain links TRBV29-1 with TRBJ2-7, with TRBD1 as a possible D gene (6 bases). This CDR3 contains 12 residues. CDR1 SQVTM and CDR2 ANQGSEA come from the germline V gene. DNA of the CDR3: TGCAGCGCTGAAGGACAGACCTACGAGCAGTACTTC. Residues: CSAEGQTYEQYF.

Regarding this clonotype: The size of this beta chain means little, since it is a stray read in a library made for alpha chains. The CDR3 DNA sequence: TGTGCCAGCAGCCAAGATGTAGATGCCGCAAGGGTCCAAGAGACCCAGTACTTC. Amino acid sequence: CASSQDVDAARVQETQYF. The chain has TRBV4-2 and TRBJ2-5; D not resolved. Germline loops: CDR1 LGHNA, CDR2 YNFKEQ. The CDR3 runs to 18 residues. V lost 0 bases and J 1 base, leaving 18 bases between the germline ends.

This clonotype was counted a single time. Within a library made for alpha chains, this beta chain is off target, and its count is uninformative. The chain combines TRBV21-1 with TRBJ2-2; no check of the table's D call, TRBD2, against the DNA was made. TRBV21-1 counts as a pseudogene. The CDR3 loop spans 15 amino acids. CDR3 region: CAPTSLRRGTGELFF. CDR3 DNA sequence: TGTGCACCCACTTCCCTTCGGAGGGGAACCGGGGAGCTGTTTTTT.

This clonotype showed up just a few times. This beta chain lies outside the target of a library built for alpha chains; its clone size means little. V and J are TRBV9 and TRBJ2-3, with TRBD2 matching over 13 bases. The trim removed 3 bases at V and 6 bases at J, leaving 19 bases unmatched. Germline values: CDR1 SGDLS, CDR2 YYNGEE. This CDR3 has 20 residues. As DNA, the CDR3 is TGTGCCAGCAGCGGAAGGAGGGGACTAGCGGGGACGCGAGTCTCGGATACGCAGTATTTT. Protein sequence: CASSGRRGLAGTRVSDTQYF. Using reference TRBV9 and TRBJ2-3 for the parts outside the CDR3, the full variable domain is DSGVTQTPKHLITATGQRVTLRCSPRSGDLSVYWYQQSLDQGLQFLIQYYNGEERAKGNILERFSAQQFPDLHSELNLSSLELGDSALYFCASSGRRGLAGTRVSDTQYFGPGTRLTVL.

This clonotype was recorded a few times. This beta chain is a stray sequence in a library constructed for alpha chains; its clone size is not meaningful. The rearrangement uses TRBV7-9 and TRBJ2-5, with TRBD2 matching 14 bases. The germline CDR1 and CDR2 sequences are SEHNR and FQNEAQ (reference sequence). The V segment lost 6 bases and the J segment 1 base; nucleotides outside the gene matches: 7. CDR3 size: 17 residues. The CDR3, as DNA: TGTGCCAGCAGGCCCGCCGGGACTAGCGGGAGCCAAGAGACCCAGTACTTC. It codes for CASRPAGTSGSQETQYF.

In regard to this clonotype: The library was built for alpha chains, so this beta chain is an off-target read and its size means little. This sequence joins TRBV23-1 and TRBJ2-4; D call uncertain. TRBV23-1 falls under the ORF class, with uncertain function. V was clipped by 2 bases and J by 12 bases, with 14 bases between them. This CDR3 region has 13 residues. The CDR3 DNA sequence: TGCGCCAGCAGTCAACCCCCCCCAGTCAATCAGTACTTC. Protein product: CASSQPPPVNQYF.

This clonotype was seen more than once but under ten times. The library was built for alpha chains, so this beta chain is an off-target read and its size means little. The rearrangement links TRBV11-2 to TRBJ2-5, with 7 bases lining up with TRBD2. J gave up 3 bases and V 5 bases, and 6 bases lay outside the gene matches. The germline CDR1 and CDR2 sequences are SGHAT and FQNNGV. This CDR3 has 14 residues. CDR3 bases: TGTGCCAGCAGCCCCACTAGCGACAAAGAGACCCAGTACTTC. Protein: CASSPTSDKETQYF.

A note on this clonotype: This beta chain is a stray read from a library made for alpha chains; its abundance is not meaningful. The genes are TRBV5-5 and TRBJ2-5; 10 bases line up with TRBD1. This CDR3 spans 15 amino acids. Germline loops: CDR1 SGHKS, CDR2 YYEKEE (reference sequence). V lost 4 bases, J lost 3 bases, and 6 bases stayed unmatched. This CDR3 reads CASSPRTGGEETQYF. The CDR3 coding sequence is TGTGCCAGCAGCCCCCGGACAGGGGGGGAAGAGACCCAGTACTTC.

Worth noting for this clonotype: With the library built for alpha chains, this beta chain is off target and its frequency is not meaningful. The rearrangement uses TRBV20-1 and TRBJ2-4; the D gene is possibly TRBD1 (6 bases). The CDR3 spans 13 residues. CDR1 and CDR2 from the germline V gene are DFQATT and SNEGSKA (reference sequence). Deletions cut 6 bases from V and 6 bases from J, with 15 bases between. The CDR3: CSAGQLGSNIQYF. The CDR3 nucleotides read TGCAGTGCCGGACAGTTGGGGTCAAACATTCAGTACTTC.

About this clonotype itself: Because this beta chain is a stray read in a library intended to capture alpha chains, its abundance should not be given much weight. V and J are TRBV4-3 and TRBJ2-1, with 10 bases matching TRBD2. V was pared by 4 bases and J by 13 bases, with 13 bases of the junction left unmatched. Germline V gene lookup returns CDR1 LGHNA and CDR2 YSLEER. The CDR3 is made up of 15 amino acids. The CDR3 bases are TGCGCCAGCAGCCCATTAGGAGCTAGCGGGAGTGATCAGTTCTTC. Translation gives CASSPLGASGSDQFF.

Of note for this clonotype: This beta chain is a stray sequence in a library constructed for alpha chains; its clone size is not meaningful. This chain links TRBV7-2 with TRBJ2-7; tentative D call: TRBD1 (6 bases). Trimming shortened V by 5 bases and J by 4 bases, and 15 bases separated the two germline ends. The CDR3 length is 14 residues. The germline gives CDR1 SGHTA, CDR2 FQGNSA. This CDR3 reads CASSPDFRGYEQYF. For the CDR3, the DNA is TGTGCCAGCAGCCCAGATTTTAGGGGGTACGAGCAGTACTTC.

In the case of this clonotype: This beta chain appears as a stray read in a library generated for alpha chains; its size is not informative. The chain employs TRBV11-1 and TRBJ2-5; 9 bases are shared with TRBD2. Trimming took 5 bases from V and 2 from J; bases not matched to a gene: 9. In germline, CDR1 is SGHAT, CDR2 FQDESV (reference sequence). CDR3 size: 16 residues. The CDR3 DNA reads TGTGCCAGCAGCCCCCGACTAGCGGAGGGACAAGAGACCCAGTACTTC. Translation gives CASSPRLAEGQETQYF. Combining the CDR3 with reference TRBV11-1 and TRBJ2-5 gives the whole variable domain EAEVAQSPRYKITEKSQAVAFWCDPISGHATLYWYRQILGQGPELLVQFQDESVVDDSQLPKDRFSAERLKGVDSTLKIQPAELGDSAMYLCASSPRLAEGQETQYFGPGTRLLVL.

A word on this clonotype: Since the library was made to target alpha chains, this beta chain is a stray read and its abundance is not meaningful. The chain couples TRBV28 to TRBJ2-7, with 8 bases that match TRBD1. The germline V gene has CDR1 MDHEN and CDR2 SYDVKM. Trimming took 5 bases from V and 2 from J; bases not matched to a gene: 5. The CDR3 runs to 14 residues. This chain's CDR3 is CASSKGTGPYEQYF. The CDR3 nucleotides read TGTGCCAGCAGTAAAGGGACAGGCCCCTACGAGCAGTACTTC.

A note on this clonotype: With the library built for alpha chains, this beta chain is off target and its frequency is not meaningful. The chain carries TRBV11-2 and TRBJ2-7; 7 nucleotides match TRBD1. The ends lost 8 bases at V and 1 base at J; junction bases unmatched: 5. Germline lookup yields CDR1 SGHAT and CDR2 FQNNGV. The CDR3 loop spans 13 amino acids. The CDR3 DNA reads as TGTGCCAGCCTGACAGGGCCTTCCTACGAGCAGTACTTC. Translated: CASLTGPSYEQYF.

Regarding this clonotype: This beta chain represents an off-target read in a library built for alpha chains; its size is of limited meaning. This chain connects TRBV24-1 to TRBJ2-1, with 8 nucleotides matching TRBD2. V lost 3 bases to trimming and J lost 7 bases; unmatched junction nucleotides: 7. This CDR3 is built from 15 residues. The germline CDR1 and CDR2 sequences are KGHDR and SFDVKD. Here the CDR3 reads CATSDPGGEGNEQFF. As DNA, the CDR3 is TGTGCCACCAGTGATCCGGGAGGGGAGGGGAATGAGCAGTTCTTC.

A word on this clonotype: The junction differs from germline at one of its ends, possibly a read error. This beta chain represents an off-target read in a library built for alpha chains; its size is of limited meaning. This chain links TRBV28 with TRBJ1-5; the D is unclear. CDR3 length: 16 amino acids. Germline lookup yields CDR1 MDHEN and CDR2 SYDVKM. CDR3 in DNA: TGTGCCAGCAGGACCACCGGGGAGGGCAGAAATCAGCCCCAGCTTTTT. It translates to CASRTTGEGRNQPQLF.

With respect to this clonotype: The junction shows a germline mismatch at one end, possibly a read error. A library made for alpha chains picked up this beta chain off target, so its size means little. The rearrangement uses TRBV28 and TRBJ2-7, with D hard to call. Per germline, CDR1 MDHEN and CDR2 SYDVKM. CDR3 length: 11 amino acids. The CDR3 nucleotides are TGTGCCAGCAGTTTTACCGGGCCAGGCGTTTTC. It yields the protein CASSFTGPGVF.

As for this clonotype: This beta chain represents an off-target read in a library built for alpha chains; its size is of limited meaning. The genes are TRBV7-9 and TRBJ1-6; D might be TRBD1 (6 bases). The CDR3 contains 16 residues. CDR1 is SEHNR, CDR2 FQNEAQ, per germline (reference sequence). Trimming shortened V by 2 bases and J by 10 bases, and 18 bases separated the two germline ends. This CDR3 is CASSLMGDRGNSPLHF. CDR3 DNA sequence: TGTGCCAGCAGCTTAATGGGAGATAGGGGGAACTCACCCCTCCACTTT.

With respect to this clonotype: Little can be read into the size of this beta chain, an off-target read in a library designed for alpha chains. The chain has TRBV7-9 and TRBJ1-1, with TRBD1 matching 7 bases. Germline loops: CDR1 SEHNR, CDR2 FQNEAQ (reference sequence). The CDR3 runs 14 residues. The V gene end was trimmed by 6 bases and the J gene end by 0 bases; junction bases not matched to a gene: 4. The CDR3 sequence: CASSWTGLNTEAFF. The CDR3, as DNA: TGTGCCAGCAGTTGGACAGGACTGAACACTGAAGCTTTCTTT.

Notes on this clonotype: The library was designed around alpha chains, so this beta chain is a stray read whose abundance carries little weight. The genes are TRBV11-2 and TRBJ2-1; weak D call: TRBD2 (6 bases). CDR3 length equals 16 residues. In germline, CDR1 is SGHAT, CDR2 FQNNGV. V was pared by 5 bases and J by 0 bases, with 14 bases between. The CDR3 sequence is CASSSPRGSSYNEQFF. The DNA for the CDR3 is TGTGCCAGCAGCAGCCCCCGGGGGAGCTCCTACAATGAGCAGTTCTTC.

Remarks on this clonotype: With the library built for alpha chains, this beta chain is off target and its frequency is not meaningful. This chain joins TRBV6-2 or TRBV6-3 and TRBJ1-5, with 9 bases lining up with TRBD1. Germline assignment: CDR1 MNHEY and CDR2 SVGEGT. The CDR3 has 17 residues. The V gene end was trimmed by 5 bases and the J gene end by 1 base; junction bases not matched to a gene: 9. In nucleotides, the CDR3 is TGTGCCAGCAGTCCCCCGGGACAGGGAGCGAGCAATCAGCCCCAGCATTTT. Its translation: CASSPPGQGASNQPQHF.

With regard to this clonotype: This beta chain is off target for a library built for alpha chains, so its abundance means little. The chain is built from TRBV6-2 or TRBV6-3 and TRBJ2-5, with TRBD2 as a possible D gene (6 bases). The germline CDR1 and CDR2 sequences are MNHEY and SVGEGT. CDR3 length: 14 residues. The V end lost 2 bases, the J end lost 4 bases, and 11 bases lay between the germline ends. The chain's CDR3 is CASSYVEGTETQYF. The CDR3 bases are TGTGCCAGCAGTTACGTGGAGGGGACAGAGACCCAGTACTTC.

A note on this clonotype: As an off-target read in a library built for alpha chains, this beta chain has a frequency of little significance. The chain employs TRBV28 and TRBJ2-7, with 10 bases lining up with TRBD1. Germline CDR1 MDHEN, CDR2 SYDVKM. CDR3 size: 15 residues. V shed 1 base and J 3 bases; nucleotides not matched to a gene: 3. The CDR3 loop is CASSLSGTGDYEQYF. For the CDR3, the DNA is TGTGCCAGCAGTTTATCTGGGACAGGGGACTACGAGCAGTACTTC.

Of note for this clonotype: This beta chain came through as a stray read in a library set up for alpha chains, and its size says little. The rearrangement uses TRBV24-1 and TRBJ2-5; D possibly uses TRBD1 or TRBD2 (5 bases each). In germline, CDR1 is KGHDR, CDR2 SFDVKD. Deletions cut 10 bases from V and 2 bases from J, with 10 bases between. This CDR3 region has 12 residues. CDR3 loop: CATGTDQETQYF. CDR3 nucleotides: TGTGCCACTGGGACGGATCAAGAGACCCAGTACTTC.

With respect to this clonotype: This beta chain is a stray read from a library made for alpha chains; its abundance is not meaningful. This chain uses TRBV7-2 with TRBJ1-5; 9 nucleotides line up with TRBD1. Germline assignment: CDR1 SGHTA and CDR2 FQGNSA. This CDR3 has 15 amino acids. V lost 6 bases to trimming and J lost 6 bases; unmatched junction nucleotides: 9. The chain's CDR3 is CASRPSGTGSQPQHF. The CDR3 nucleotides are TGTGCCAGCAGACCATCCGGGACAGGGTCTCAGCCCCAGCATTTT.